One and the same sample provided the 18 T cell receptor beta chains below, sequenced in a study of blood T cell repertoires in COVID-19. Here immunoSEQ multiplex PCR was the method, and the copy in TCRdb shows in-frame clones only, minus some. The table records over 200,000 clones, just under 85% of them present only once. The sequenced sample consisted of PBMCs or T cells enriched from blood (not recorded which). The receptors were gathered from a man in his forties who had recovered from COVID-19.

A single count supports this clone. The chain carries TRBV11-2 and TRBJ2-3; 7 nucleotides agree with TRBD2. CDR3 length: 14 amino acids. Germline CDR1 and CDR2: SGHAT and FQNNGV. V lost 5 bases to trimming and J lost 5 bases; unmatched junction nucleotides: 7. In DNA form, the CDR3 reads TGTGCCAGCAGCACCCGGACTAGGCGAGATACGCAGTATTTT. It is translated as CASSTRTRRDTQYF. Variable domain in full (rest from reference TRBV11-2 and TRBJ2-3): EAGVAQSPRYKIIEKRQSVAFWCNPISGHATLYWYQQILGQGPKLLIQFQNNGVVDDSQLPKDRFSAERLKGVDSTLKIQPAKLEDSAVYLCASSTRTRRDTQYFGPGTRLTVL.

The chain couples TRBV28 to TRBJ1-1, with 8 bases fitting TRBD1. The CDR3 totals 14 residues. V lost 5 bases and J lost 1; bases outside the gene matches: 3. Germline V lookup: CDR1 MDHEN, CDR2 SYDVKM. CDR3 sequence reads: CASSPGGSNTEAFF. For the CDR3, the DNA is TGTGCCAGCAGTCCAGGGGGCTCGAACACTGAAGCTTTCTTT.

The chain links TRBV5-1 to TRBJ1-4; D is ambiguous. V was shortened by 1 base and J by 0 bases, with 7 bases between the two germline ends. This CDR3 spans 15 amino acids. Germline loops: CDR1 SGHRS, CDR2 YFSETQ. In DNA, the CDR3 is TGCGCCAGCAGCTTGCAATTTGCAACTAATGAAAAACTGTTTTTT. Its translation is CASSLQFATNEKLFF.

The genes are TRBV12-3 or TRBV12-4 and TRBJ1-1; D ambiguous. This CDR3 comprises 13 residues. Trimming removed 3 bases from V and 3 bases from J, with 8 bases in between. The chain's CDR3 is CASSLIGDTEAFF. The CDR3 nucleotides are TGTGCCAGCAGTTTGATCGGGGACACTGAAGCTTTCTTT.

The rearrangement joins TRBV19 to TRBJ2-5; D gene uncertain. Germline loops: CDR1 LNHDA, CDR2 SQIVND (reference sequence). Trimming cost V 2 bases and J 0 bases, with 4 bases left between them. This CDR3 region has 13 residues. The CDR3 sequence: CASSIQYQETQYF. CDR3 nucleotides: TGTGCCAGTAGTATACAGTACCAAGAGACCCAGTACTTC. Combining the CDR3 with reference TRBV19 and TRBJ2-5 gives the whole variable domain DGGITQSPKYLFRKEGQNVTLSCEQNLNHDAMYWYRQDPGQGLRLIYYSQIVNDFQKGDIAEGYSVSREKKESFPLTVTSAQKNPTAFYLCASSIQYQETQYFGPGTRLLVL.

The chain joins TRBV7-3 to TRBJ2-2; 7 nucleotides agree with TRBD2. This CDR3 region has 15 residues. The germline gives CDR1 SGHTA, CDR2 FQGTGA. The V segment lost 5 bases and the J segment 7 bases; nucleotides outside the gene matches: 10. As DNA, the CDR3 is TGTGCCAGCAGCCTCCGACTTAGCGGGTTCGGGGAGCTGTTTTTT. Encoded protein: CASSLRLSGFGELFF.

The J gene is TRBJ2-7, the V gene TRBV28, with TRBD2 identical over 8 bases. The ends lost 1 base at V and 3 bases at J; junction bases unmatched: 14. Germline CDR1 reads MDHEN; CDR2 reads SYDVKM. This CDR3 has 18 residues. The DNA of the CDR3 is TGTGCCAGCAGTTTATTGATATTAGCGGGGCGTATCAACTACGAGCAGTACTTC. Its protein product is CASSLLILAGRINYEQYF.

This chain connects TRBV4-3 to TRBJ1-5; no reliable D call. Germline CDR1 LGHNA, CDR2 YSLEER. Trimming pared 0 bases from V and 7 bases from J, leaving 13 bases between. This CDR3 spans 15 amino acids. CDR3: CASSQDSGFGQPQHF. CDR3 sequence (DNA): TGCGCCAGCAGCCAAGATTCGGGGTTCGGGCAGCCCCAGCATTTT.

This clone was seen repeatedly, ten times or more. The chain has TRBV28 and TRBJ2-7; tentative D call: TRBD1 (5 bases). The CDR3 is made up of 13 amino acids. V was trimmed by 3 bases and J by 3 bases, leaving 9 bases between them. In germline, CDR1 is MDHEN, CDR2 SYDVKM. The DNA for the CDR3 is TGTGCCAGCAGTTTCAACAGGTACTACGAGCAGTACTTC. Amino acids: CASSFNRYYEQYF.

The chain joins TRBV7-2 to TRBJ2-1; D is perhaps TRBD2 (6 bases). In germline, CDR1 is SGHTA, CDR2 FQGNSA. This CDR3 contains 13 residues. V was clipped by 6 bases and J by 10 bases, with 16 bases between them. The CDR3 reads CASRSPGAGEQFF. CDR3 nucleotides: TGTGCCAGCAGATCCCCCGGGGCGGGGGAGCAGTTCTTC.

This clone was observed many times. CDR3 DNA: TGCGCCAGCAGCCAAGACAGGGATCAGCCCCAGCATTTT. Translating it yields CASSQDRDQPQHF. The chain has TRBV4-1 and TRBJ1-5, with a weak D call TRBD1 (5 bases). CDR1 and CDR2 (germline): MGHRA, YSYEKL. The CDR3 runs 13 residues. V gave up 0 bases and J gave up 5 bases, with 5 bases separating them.

Of note for this clone: One end of the junction is discordant with germline, which a read error may explain. The V call is TRBV11-2, the J call TRBJ2-7; 7 bases are shared with TRBD1. Germline values: CDR1 SGHAT, CDR2 FQNNGV. The length of the CDR3 is 13 residues. CDR3 residues: CASSLDSGGRGSF. The CDR3 DNA is TGTGCCAGCAGCTTAGATTCAGGCGGCAGGGGGAGCTTC.

V is TRBV28 and J is TRBJ1-1; D uncertain. Germline V CDR1 and CDR2: MDHEN, SYDVKM. Trimming cost V 6 bases and J 1 base, with 9 bases left between them. CDR3 size: 13 residues. CDR3: CASSPTANTEAFF. The CDR3 DNA follows: TGTGCCAGCAGCCCTACAGCGAACACTGAAGCTTTCTTT.

The chain recombines TRBV4-1 with TRBJ1-5, with a weak D call TRBD1 (5 bases). Germline CDR1 reads MGHRA; CDR2 reads YSYEKL. This CDR3 is built from 17 residues. The ends were cut back, 0 bases at V and 6 bases at J, with 18 bases in the middle. CDR3 protein: CASSQEPGNVRFQPQHF. CDR3 nucleotides: TGCGCCAGCAGCCAAGAGCCAGGGAATGTACGCTTTCAGCCCCAGCATTTT.

The DNA for the CDR3 is TGTGCCAGCAGCCGAGGACAGGTACGGGAGCAGTACTTC. Translating it yields CASSRGQVREQYF. The V gene is TRBV2, the J gene TRBJ2-7, with 7 bases identical to TRBD1. Germline V gene sequence: CDR1 SNHLY, CDR2 FYNNEI. V lost 6 bases, J lost 7 bases, and 9 bases stayed unmatched. The CDR3 totals 13 residues.

The chain links TRBV7-9 to TRBJ2-2, with D perhaps matching TRBD1 (6 bases). CDR3 length: 13 amino acids. Looked up from germline, CDR1 is SEHNR and CDR2 is FQNEAQ (reference sequence). V dropped 5 bases and J dropped 7 bases, with 11 bases sitting between them. The CDR3: CASSRRGYGELFF. The CDR3, as DNA: TGTGCCAGCAGCCGCAGGGGTTACGGGGAGCTGTTTTTT.

The chain links TRBV6-5 to TRBJ1-1, with a tentative D call TRBD1 (5 bases). The CDR3 sequence is 15 residues long. In germline, CDR1 is MNHEY, CDR2 SVGAGI. Between the trimmed V and J ends, which lost 5 bases and 4 bases, there was a span of 17 bases. CDR3 loop: CASSRTPNSGTEAFF. CDR3 coding DNA: TGTGCCAGCAGTCGGACACCCAACTCGGGCACTGAAGCTTTCTTT.

The chain couples TRBV6-2 or TRBV6-3 to TRBJ1-6; D ambiguous. Per the germline V gene, CDR1 is MNHEY and CDR2 is SVGEGT. The CDR3 is 13 residues long. Trimming left V 0 bases short and J 9 bases short, with 6 bases between. The CDR3 region has the DNA TGTGCCAGCAGTTACTCGAGTCCTTCACCCCTCCACTTT. Its translation is CASSYSSPSPLHF.